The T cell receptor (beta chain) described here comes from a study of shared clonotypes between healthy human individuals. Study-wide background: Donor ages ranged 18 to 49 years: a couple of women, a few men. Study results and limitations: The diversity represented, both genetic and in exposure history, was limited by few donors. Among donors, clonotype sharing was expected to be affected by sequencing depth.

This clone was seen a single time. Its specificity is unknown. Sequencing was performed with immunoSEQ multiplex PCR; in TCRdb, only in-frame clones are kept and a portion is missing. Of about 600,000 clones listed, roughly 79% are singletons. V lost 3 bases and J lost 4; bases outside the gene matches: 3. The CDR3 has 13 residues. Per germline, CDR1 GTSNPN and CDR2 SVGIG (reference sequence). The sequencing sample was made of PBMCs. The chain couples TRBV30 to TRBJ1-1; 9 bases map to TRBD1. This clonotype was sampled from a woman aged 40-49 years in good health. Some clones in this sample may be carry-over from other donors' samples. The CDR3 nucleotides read TGTGCCTGGAGCGGGACAGGGCTCACTGAAGCTTTCTTT. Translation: CAWSGTGLTEAFF.